The 21 T cell receptor beta chains below come from one sample, sequenced in a study of cytomegalovirus exposure and HLA in healthy donors. The PCR had 60 Vbeta and 13 Jbeta primers. The table came from immunoSEQ multiplex PCR; TCRdb's copy has only in-frame clones and leaves some out. In total, the table holds roughly 62,000 clones. The sequenced sample was PBMCs. These receptor sequences come from a woman aged 18-30 years in good health and CMV-seronegative.

V and J are TRBV29-1 and TRBJ2-5; D is unclear. Germline V CDR1 and CDR2: SQVTM, ANQGSEA. The CDR3 is 12 amino acids. V lost 5 bases and J lost 5, with 12 bases in between. CDR3 protein: CSVQLVLETQYF. Written as DNA, the CDR3 is TGCAGCGTTCAGTTGGTTCTGGAGACCCAGTACTTC.

The chain couples TRBV5-1 to TRBJ2-1; a weak D match, TRBD2 (5 bases). CDR3 length equals 15 residues. Germline CDR1 SGHRS, CDR2 YFSETQ. The germline V and J ends were trimmed by 4 bases and 5 bases, with 16 bases remaining between them. CDR3 nucleotides: TGCGCCAGCAGCACCCTGAGACGGGGTGACAATGAGCAGTTCTTC. Its translation is CASSTLRRGDNEQFF.

The chain links TRBV27 to TRBJ1-2, with D perhaps matching TRBD1 (6 bases). The CDR3 runs 12 residues. CDR1 is MNHEY and CDR2 is SMNVEV in the germline V gene (reference sequence). Trimming shortened V by 5 bases and J by 4 bases, and 8 bases separated the two germline ends. In DNA form, the CDR3 reads TGTGCCAGCAGTCCGGACAGCTATGGCTACACCTTC. This encodes CASSPDSYGYTF.

The chain recombines TRBV7-8 with TRBJ2-4; maybe TRBD1 (6 bases). With 1 base removed from V and 6 bases from J, the gap between germline ends came to 13 bases. CDR1 and CDR2 (germline): SGHVS, FQNEAQ. This CDR3 has 15 amino acids. CDR3 region: CASSLGAGVINIQYF. CDR3 DNA: TGTGCCAGCAGCTTAGGGGCAGGGGTGATAAACATTCAGTACTTC.

The rearrangement uses TRBV5-6 and TRBJ1-1, with TRBD1 identical over 11 bases. The CDR3 length is 14 residues. Looked up from germline, CDR1 is SGHDT and CDR2 is YYEEEE. Germline trimming cut 1 base from V and 11 bases from J; bases unmatched to any gene: 7. The CDR3 bases are TGTGCCAGCAGCTTGCCCGGGACAGGGGGATCGGCTTTCTTT. Its translation is CASSLPGTGGSAFF.

V usage is TRBV6-5 and J usage is TRBJ2-7; weak D call: TRBD1 (7 bases). The V and J ends lost 5 bases and 3 bases respectively, with 14 bases between them. CDR1 is MNHEY, CDR2 SVGAGI, per germline. There are 14 residues in the CDR3. The chain's CDR3 is CASSEGGTVYEQYF. CDR3 DNA sequence: TGTGCCAGCAGTGAAGGGGGGACAGTCTACGAGCAGTACTTC.

V and J are TRBV11-2 and TRBJ1-1, with D hard to call. Germline V gene sequence: CDR1 SGHAT, CDR2 FQNNGV. This CDR3 comprises 15 residues. Trimming stripped 6 bases from V and 0 bases from J, with 14 bases between. CDR3 sequence: CASRPGSFMNTEAFF. CDR3 DNA sequence: TGTGCCAGCAGGCCGGGATCCTTTATGAACACTGAAGCTTTCTTT.

The chain carries TRBV18 and TRBJ1-1, with no clear D. This CDR3 is 16 amino acids long. Per germline, CDR1 KGHSH and CDR2 LQKENI. Trimming left V 2 bases short and J 0 bases short, with 13 bases between. The CDR3 here is CASSPLVTAMNTEAFF. The CDR3 coding sequence is TGTGCCAGCTCACCATTGGTAACAGCTATGAACACTGAAGCTTTCTTT.

The CDR3 DNA follows: TGTGCCAGCTCACGGGCCGGGGGGCAAGAGACCCAGTACTTC. Translation: CASSRAGGQETQYF. The J gene is TRBJ2-5, the V gene TRBV18; 7 nucleotides align to TRBD2. Germline values: CDR1 KGHSH, CDR2 LQKENI. CDR3 length equals 14 residues. Losses at the gene ends were 4 bases for V and 2 bases for J; bases not matched to a gene: 4.

The V and J genes are TRBV18 and TRBJ1-1, with TRBD1 identical over 7 bases. The trim removed 2 bases at V and 5 bases at J, leaving 8 bases unmatched. Germline CDR1 reads KGHSH; CDR2 reads LQKENI. The CDR3 has 15 amino acids. The CDR3 region has the DNA TGTGCCAGCTCACCATCCACAGGGGCCCAGACTGAAGCTTTCTTT. Its protein is CASSPSTGAQTEAFF.

The chain carries TRBV18 and TRBJ2-7; perhaps TRBD2 as D (5 bases). The CDR3 runs 14 residues. In germline, CDR1 is KGHSH, CDR2 LQKENI. The germline V and J ends were trimmed by 4 bases and 3 bases, with 13 bases remaining between them. Here the CDR3 DNA reads TGTGCCAGCTCACGAGGGCCCGAAGGCTACGAGCAGTACTTC. Protein: CASSRGPEGYEQYF.

The J gene is TRBJ1-4, the V gene TRBV12-5; 7 bases agree with TRBD1. V dropped 1 base and J dropped 8; count of bases not matched to a gene: 10. This CDR3 has 16 amino acids. Germline lookup yields CDR1 LGHNT and CDR2 FRNRAP. The CDR3 reads CASGLENRGMREKLFF. For the CDR3, the DNA is TGTGCTAGTGGTTTGGAAAACAGGGGAATGCGGGAAAAACTGTTTTTT.

The chain is built from TRBV5-1 and TRBJ2-7; 8 nucleotides agree with TRBD1. This CDR3 is 13 amino acids long. Germline CDR1 is SGHRS and CDR2 is YFSETQ. V dropped 5 bases and J dropped 3; count of bases not matched to a gene: 4. CDR3 amino acids: CASRRTGSYEQYF. CDR3 coding DNA: TGCGCCAGCAGAAGGACAGGGAGCTACGAGCAGTACTTC.

The rearrangement uses TRBV19 and TRBJ2-1; D perhaps matches TRBD2 (6 bases). With 6 bases removed from V and 5 bases from J, the gap between germline ends came to 14 bases. Germline lookup yields CDR1 LNHDA and CDR2 SQIVND (reference sequence). This CDR3 is built from 14 residues. In DNA form, the CDR3 reads TGTGCCAGTAGGACGCTAGCGTTACACAATGAGCAGTTCTTC. Amino acids: CASRTLALHNEQFF.

The gene calls are TRBV6-1 and TRBJ2-3; the match to TRBD2 covers 7 bases. V shed 8 bases, J shed 5 bases, and the junction held 13 bases outside the gene matches. The CDR3 is made up of 15 amino acids. Germline values: CDR1 MNHNS, CDR2 SASEGT. The CDR3 region has the DNA TGTGCCAGCGGGCTACTCGGGAGGCTCATAGATACGCAGTATTTT. Translating it yields CASGLLGRLIDTQYF.

CDR3 loop: CASSQTTDAVYEQYF. CDR3 DNA: TGCGCCAGCAGCCAAACGACAGACGCAGTCTACGAGCAGTACTTC. The genes are TRBV4-1 and TRBJ2-7; a possible D gene is TRBD1 (5 bases). The V end was cut by 2 bases, the J end by 3 bases, with 14 bases between. Germline V gene sequence: CDR1 MGHRA, CDR2 YSYEKL. This CDR3 region has 15 residues.

J is TRBJ2-7 and V is TRBV7-9, with a possible D match to TRBD2 (6 bases). V lost 6 bases and J lost 4, with 19 bases in between. The CDR3 has 15 residues. From germline, CDR1 is SEHNR and CDR2 FQNEAQ (reference sequence). The CDR3 DNA reads as TGTGCCAGCAGTGGAGGGGCCGGGGGTGGTTACGAGCAGTACTTC. It encodes CASSGGAGGGYEQYF.

The chain employs TRBV5-1 and TRBJ1-1; D is unclear. Germline V gives CDR1 SGHRS, CDR2 YFSETQ. V gave up 5 bases and J gave up 1 base, with 9 bases separating them. The CDR3 length is 13 residues. The CDR3 spells CASRLEGNTEAFF. CDR3 nucleotides: TGCGCCAGCAGATTAGAGGGGAACACTGAAGCTTTCTTT.

The J gene is TRBJ1-5, the V gene TRBV6-6; D is unresolved. CDR1 is MNHNY and CDR2 is SVGAGI in the germline V gene (reference sequence). The length of the CDR3 is 13 residues. The ends were cut back, 2 bases at V and 4 bases at J, with 6 bases in the middle. CDR3 loop: CASSYRENQPQHF. The CDR3 region has the DNA TGTGCCAGCAGTTACCGGGAGAATCAGCCCCAGCATTTT.

The V gene is TRBV29-1, the J gene TRBJ1-1; D is perhaps TRBD1 (5 bases). The CDR3 contains 12 residues. Germline lookup yields CDR1 SQVTM and CDR2 ANQGSEA. Trimming pared 2 bases from V and 6 bases from J, leaving 10 bases between. The CDR3 loop is CSVEYGGSEAFF. CDR3 nucleotides: TGCAGCGTTGAATACGGGGGATCTGAAGCTTTCTTT. The whole variable domain, remainder taken from reference TRBV29-1 and TRBJ1-1, is SAVISQKPSRDICQRGTSLTIQCQVDSQVTMMFWYRQQPGQSLTLIATANQGSEATYESGFVIDKFPISRPNLTFSTLTVSNMSPEDSSIYLCSVEYGGSEAFFGQGTRLTVV.

The chain couples TRBV18 to TRBJ2-3; 10 bases are shared with TRBD2. The CDR3 runs 14 residues. Trimming at V came to 9 bases and at J to 1 base, leaving 4 bases not matched to a gene. CDR1 is KGHSH, CDR2 LQKENI, per germline. For the CDR3, the DNA is TGTGCCAGTCCCGGACTAGCGGGCACAGATACGCAGTATTTT. Protein: CASPGLAGTDTQYF.